The clone carrying this TCR beta chain was detected ten times or more. The sample belongs to a study of T cell repertoires in cytomegalovirus infection. TCRdb reanalysed the reads using MiXCR and keeps one entry per CDR3 protein. The table records almost 550,000 distinct CDR3 sequences, 15% to 20% of them present only once. Germline-derived CDR1 and CDR2 are SGHNT and YYREEE (reference sequence). V gave up 1 base and J gave up 7 bases, with 9 bases separating them. The CDR3 is 12 amino acids. This chain uses TRBV5-4 with TRBJ2-7; tentative D call: TRBD1 (6 bases). Sequenced: CD8+ T cells from PBMCs. The sequence was obtained from a human donor in good health (CMV status not recorded). Some clones in this sample may be carry-over from other donors' samples. The DNA of the CDR3 is TGTGCCAGCAGCTTGTGGGGACAAGAGCAGTACTTC. It codes for CASSLWGQEQYF.